The rows below give T cell receptor beta chains drawn from one sample of a study of CD8 T cells in ankylosing spondylitis. Each CDR3 protein is one row after TCRdb ran MiXCR on the 5' RACE reads. The sample lists approximately 260,000 distinct CDR3 sequences; 8% to 9.5% were seen once. The material sequenced was blood, either unsorted or a sorted T cell fraction (not recorded which). These receptor sequences come from a male donor with ankylosing spondylitis or in good health (not recorded which). Both conserved end residues are part of each CDR3. Each record gives: CDR3 length, V gene, J gene, clone size, D gene, CDR3 DNA, CDR3 protein. D genes are given only for firm matches. Only some rows state a clone size, as once, few, many or a class for expanded clones.

17,TRBV20-1,TRBJ2-7,few,TRBD2,TGCAGTGCTGCAGGACTAGCGGGGGGACGAAGCTCCTACGAGCAGTACTTC,CSAAGLAGGRSSYEQYF
13,TRBV14,TRBJ1-2,many,.,TGTGCCAGCAGCCAAAATCGCGTGGATGGCTACACCTTC,CASSQNRVDGYTF
13,TRBV4-3,TRBJ2-1,many,.,TGCGCCAGCAGCCAAGTAAACGGTGTTGAGCAGTTCTTC,CASSQVNGVEQFF
11,TRBV5-6,TRBJ2-5,many,.,TGTGCCAGCAGCTTGGCCAAACGGGAGACCTTC,CASSLAKRETF
14,TRBV3-1,TRBJ1-1,many,.,TGTGCCAGCAGCCAATCAGGAATAAACACTGAAGCTTTCTTT,CASSQSGINTEAFF
14,TRBV7-9,TRBJ2-5,many,TRBD2,TGTGCCAGCAGCACTAGCGGGGGAAAATCGGCCCAGTACTTC,CASSTSGGKSAQYF
13,TRBV7-8,TRBJ1-5,many,.,TGTGCCAGCAGCTTAGTCTTTGGTCAGCCCCAGCATTTT,CASSLVFGQPQHF
15,TRBV20-1,TRBJ2-7,.,TRBD1,TGCAGTGCACTTCGCCACAGGGGAGCGTCCTACGAGCAGTACTTC,CSALRHRGASYEQYF
14,TRBV5-5,TRBJ2-4,many,.,TGTGCCAGCAGCCGGGACTCACCTGGGAGGATTCAGTACTTC,CASSRDSPGRIQYF
15,TRBV20-1,TRBJ2-3,many,TRBD2,TGCAGTGCCAACGACGGGACTACAGCATCCGATACGCAGTATTTT,CSANDGTTASDTQYF
16,TRBV18,TRBJ2-5,few,TRBD1,TGTGCCAGCTCACCAACGGGACAGGGCTCCCCAGAGACCCAGTACTTC,CASSPTGQGSPETQYF
15,TRBV20-1,TRBJ1-6,many,TRBD1,TGCAGTGCACCCTCGACAGGGCACTATAATTCACCCCTCCACTTT,CSAPSTGHYNSPLHF
17,TRBV5-1,TRBJ2-5,many,TRBD2,TGCGCCAGCAGCTTCAACCCTAGCGGACCAAGACAAGAGACCCAGTACTTC,CASSFNPSGPRQETQYF
15,TRBV5-5,TRBJ1-4,many,.,TGTGCCAGCAGGCAGAGACCTGCAACTAATGAAAAACTGTTTTTT,CASRQRPATNEKLFF
13,TRBV7-2,TRBJ2-1,many,TRBD2,TGTGCCAGCACGTGGACTAGCGGGGAGGAGCAGTTCTTC,CASTWTSGEEQFF
12,TRBV5-5,TRBJ2-4,few,.,TGTGCCAGCAGCTTGGAGGGGGACATTCAGTACTTC,CASSLEGDIQYF
15,TRBV6-2/TRBV6-3,TRBJ2-7,.,.,TGTGCCAGCAGTTACCTTCGGGGTGGAGAAAGCGAGCAGTACTTC,CASSYLRGGESEQYF
18,TRBV12-3/TRBV12-4,TRBJ2-2,many,TRBD2,TGTGCCAGCAGTCCCCCTCGCGGGAGGGCCCCCCGCACCGGGGAGCTGTTTTTT,CASSPPRGRAPRTGELFF
16,TRBV5-1,TRBJ1-1,many,TRBD1,TGCGCCAGCAGCGCGGGACAGGGGATTATGAACACTGAAGCTTTCTTT,CASSAGQGIMNTEAFF
15,TRBV6-1,TRBJ2-7,many,.,TGTGCCAGCAGCCTCAACAGGGATGAAACCTACGAGCAGTACTTC,CASSLNRDETYEQYF
12,TRBV29-1,TRBJ2-5,many,.,TGCAGCGTTGATTCGGGGGAGAGTCCCCAGTACTTC,CSVDSGESPQYF
12,TRBV7-3,TRBJ2-1,many,.,TGTGCCAGCAGCAACTATAGTAGTGAGCAGTTCTTC,CASSNYSSEQFF
13,TRBV12-3/TRBV12-4,TRBJ2-1,many,.,TGTGCCAGCAGTTCGGGGAAGAACAATGAGCAGTTCTTC,CASSSGKNNEQFF
14,TRBV29-1,TRBJ2-3,many,TRBD2,TGCAGCGTTATAGCGGGAGGGCCGACAGATACGCAGTATTTT,CSVIAGGPTDTQYF
15,TRBV10-3,TRBJ2-3,.,.,TGTGCCATCAGTGAGTCGGGACCCCTCACAGATACGCAGTATTTT,CAISESGPLTDTQYF
17,TRBV7-2,TRBJ2-3,few,TRBD2,TGTGCCAGCAGCTTAGGTTTAGTAGCTAGCGGGTTAGATACGCAGTATTTT,CASSLGLVASGLDTQYF
14,TRBV7-8,TRBJ2-1,many,TRBD1,TGTGCCAGCAGCTTCCGGGACAGTTACAATGAGCAGTTCTTC,CASSFRDSYNEQFF
15,TRBV18,TRBJ1-3,many,.,TGTGCCAGCTCACCACCAGATTACTCTGGAAACACCATATATTTT,CASSPPDYSGNTIYF
18,TRBV18,TRBJ1-3,many,TRBD1,TGTGCCAGCTCACCAAAGACGACAGGGGCCCGCGCTGGGAACACCATATATTTT,CASSPKTTGARAGNTIYF
17,TRBV6-1,TRBJ1-4,.,.,TGTGCCAGCACCCGAAACGGGGGGCGAGCAACTAATGAAAAACTGTTTTTT,CASTRNGGRATNEKLFF
15,TRBV7-2,TRBJ1-6,.,.,TGTGCCAGCAGCCACGACAGTGTAGGCAATTCACCCCTCCACTTT,CASSHDSVGNSPLHF
12,TRBV30,TRBJ1-1,many,.,TGTGCCTCGACAGGATGGGGCACTGAAGCTTTCTTT,CASTGWGTEAFF
9,TRBV20-1,TRBJ2-1,.,.,TGCAGTGCCAACTCAGAGCAGTTCTTC,CSANSEQFF